This T cell receptor beta chain originates from a study of CD4 and CD8 cells across lung adenocarcinoma regions. Samples came from patients with localized non-small cell lung adenocarcinoma. Trimming pared 3 bases from V and 3 bases from J, leaving 17 bases between. Per the germline V gene, CDR1 is MDHEN and CDR2 is SYDVKM. CDR3 length: 16 amino acids. TCRdb re-derived calls from the PCR reads in MiXCR, one entry per CDR3 protein. This sample has 6,000 to 7,500 distinct CDR3 sequences, with about half found just once. The receptor was derived from a male donor with lung adenocarcinoma. The CD4 and CD8 labels of this study may be unreliable. Sequencing input: CD8+ T cells from the center of a lung tumor. The chain uses TRBV28 and TRBJ2-5; D not resolved. The CDR3 region is CASSLGSGFQEETQYF. CDR3 nucleotides: TGTGCCAGCAGTTTGGGGTCAGGTTTTCAGGAAGAGACCCAGTACTTC.